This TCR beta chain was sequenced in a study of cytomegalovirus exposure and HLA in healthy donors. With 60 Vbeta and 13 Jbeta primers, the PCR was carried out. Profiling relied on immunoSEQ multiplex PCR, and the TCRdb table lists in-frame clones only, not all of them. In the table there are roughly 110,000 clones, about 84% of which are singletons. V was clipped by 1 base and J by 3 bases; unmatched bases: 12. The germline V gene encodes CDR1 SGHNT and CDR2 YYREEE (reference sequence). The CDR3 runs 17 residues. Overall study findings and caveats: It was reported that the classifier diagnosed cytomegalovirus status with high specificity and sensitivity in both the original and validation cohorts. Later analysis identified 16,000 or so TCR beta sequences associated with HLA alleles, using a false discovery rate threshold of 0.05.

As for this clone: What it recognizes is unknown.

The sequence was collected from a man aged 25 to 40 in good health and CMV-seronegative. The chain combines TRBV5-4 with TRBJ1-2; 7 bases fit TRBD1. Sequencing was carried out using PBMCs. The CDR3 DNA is TGTGCCAGCAGCTTGACACCCTCCGGGACAGCTGACTATGGCTACACCTTC. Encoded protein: CASSLTPSGTADYGYTF.